The 14 T cell receptor beta chains below come from one sample, sequenced in a study of T cells expressing NK-cell markers. TCRdb reworked the 5' RACE reads into one entry per CDR3 protein, no DNA. Seen in this sample are 500,000 or so distinct CDR3 sequences; the ten most common clones hold approximately 4%. Sequences were obtained from blood T cells: a sorted CD56 or NKG2C T cell subset, CD4+ or CD8+ T cells, or bulk PBMC T cells (not recorded which). The origin of the receptors is a man aged 18 to 30 in good health.

The CDR3 loop is CASTPEAGGPNTQYF. The genes are TRBV7-2 and TRBJ2-3; TCRdb calls TRBD2, which cannot be checked without DNA. Germline V CDR1 and CDR2: SGHTA, FQGNSA. This CDR3 is 15 amino acids long.

The chain couples TRBV10-3 to TRBJ2-1; TCRdb outputs TRBD1, but without DNA this stays unchecked. Germline lookup yields CDR1 ENHRY and CDR2 SYGVKD. The CDR3 sequence is 13 residues long. The CDR3 sequence: CAITQQGTNEQFF.

CDR3 sequence: CASSPLQGQVSSYEQYF. This chain uses TRBV14 with TRBJ2-7; TCRdb's assignment of TRBD1 cannot be checked, as there is no DNA. The germline gives CDR1 SGHDN, CDR2 FVKESK. The CDR3 spans 17 residues.

The chain uses TRBV29-1 and TRBJ2-1; there is no DNA to check the TCRdb D call of TRBD2. The CDR3 runs 17 residues. Germline V gives CDR1 SQVTM, CDR2 ANQGSEA. The CDR3 sequence: CSVEDQGTSGLYNEQFF.

The chain carries TRBV11-2 and TRBJ2-1; there is no DNA to check the TCRdb D call of TRBD2. There are 15 residues in the CDR3. Per germline, CDR1 SGHAT and CDR2 FQNNGV. The CDR3 sequence is CASSFPGTQYNEQFF. The full variable domain, rest sourced from reference TRBV11-2 and TRBJ2-1, is EAGVAQSPRYKIIEKRQSVAFWCNPISGHATLYWYQQILGQGPKLLIQFQNNGVVDDSQLPKDRFSAERLKGVDSTLKIQPAKLEDSAVYLCASSFPGTQYNEQFFGPGTRLTVL.

This chain uses TRBV18 with TRBJ2-7. There are 13 residues in the CDR3. Germline V gene sequence: CDR1 KGHSH, CDR2 LQKENI. CDR3 in amino acids: CASSGLASYEQYF.

This rearrangement joins TRBV7-9 to TRBJ2-1. The germline gives CDR1 SEHNR, CDR2 FQNEAQ (reference sequence). The CDR3 has 14 residues. The CDR3 loop is CAMSDLDASNEQFF.

The chain uses TRBV20-1 and TRBJ2-1; TCRdb selects TRBD1, and the lack of DNA leaves this call unchecked. CDR1 and CDR2 from the germline V gene are DFQATT and SNEGSKA (reference sequence). The CDR3 is made up of 12 amino acids. CDR3: CSASEVVPFQFF.

J is TRBJ2-3 and V is TRBV5-1. The V gene's germline CDR1 is SGHRS and CDR2 YFSETQ. CDR3 length equals 12 residues. CDR3 amino acids: CASARATDTQYF.

J is TRBJ2-7 and V is TRBV18; without DNA, the TCRdb call of TRBD1 cannot be checked. CDR1 KGHSH and CDR2 LQKENI come from the germline V gene. This CDR3 contains 16 residues. The CDR3 spells CASSPPGGQGVYEQYF. The full variable domain, rest sourced from reference TRBV18 and TRBJ2-7, is NAGVMQNPRHLVRRRGQEARLRCSPMKGHSHVYWYRQLPEEGLKFMVYLQKENIIDESGMPKERFSAEFPKEGPSILRIQQVVRGDSAAYFCASSPPGGQGVYEQYFGPGTRLTVT.

The CDR3 protein is CASSFNGRSDEQYF. V is TRBV7-9 and J is TRBJ2-7; lacking DNA, the TRBD2 call made by TCRdb goes unchecked. The length of the CDR3 is 14 residues. Germline CDR1 and CDR2: SEHNR and FQNEAQ (reference sequence). Supplemented by reference TRBV7-9 and TRBJ2-7, the full variable domain reads DTGVSQNPRHKITKRGQNVTFRCDPISEHNRLYWYRQTLGQGPEFLTYFQNEAQLEKSRLLSDRFSAERPKGSFSTLEIQRTEQGDSAMYLCASSFNGRSDEQYFGPGTRLTVT.

The chain uses TRBV12-3 or TRBV12-4 and TRBJ1-5; TCRdb gives TRBD1 as the D gene, but with no DNA this cannot be confirmed. There are 18 residues in the CDR3. CDR3: CASSSGQGARYSNQPQHF.

This rearrangement joins TRBV10-3 to TRBJ2-2; the D call of TRBD1 rests on TCRdb alone, since no DNA is present to check it. The CDR3 is made up of 15 amino acids. Germline-derived CDR1 and CDR2 are ENHRY and SYGVKD. The CDR3 is CAISDGSGAAGELFF.

CDR3 in amino acids: CATSGPSVWTQYF. The chain uses TRBV24-1 and TRBJ2-5; the D gene TCRdb calls, TRBD2, cannot be checked with no DNA. Germline V gene data show CDR1 as KGHDR and CDR2 as SFDVKD. The CDR3 covers 13 residues.